This section outlines one TCR beta chain sequence together with its context. Under the authors' procedure: Amplification of reference gene primers was used by the study to estimate nucleated cell counts. TCRdb keeps only in-frame clones here, not all; method: immunoSEQ multiplex PCR. V, J and clone size are taken as reported in that table, and D and trimming were inferred from the DNA itself. This sample yields 250,000 to 300,000 clones, of which approximately 91% are seen a single time; about 2% belongs to the top ten. This CDR3 region has 13 residues. Trimming pared 5 bases from V and 1 base from J, leaving 6 bases between. Germline V lookup: CDR1 SEHNR, CDR2 FQNEAQ (reference sequence). This entry belongs to a study of blood T cell repertoires in COVID-19. Study background: Specimens from acute and convalescent COVID-19 originated in the United States, Italy and Spain. PBMCs, B-cell-depleted T cells, or T cells were the source of the cDNA or gDNA that made up the material.

Material for sequencing was PBMCs or T cells enriched from blood (not recorded which). The clonotype was recovered from a woman in her forties with acute COVID-19. The chain uses TRBV7-9 and TRBJ1-3; unclear D gene. CDR3 nucleotides: TGTGCCAGCAGCCGGGAATCTGGAAACACCATATATTTT. Protein product: CASSRESGNTIYF.